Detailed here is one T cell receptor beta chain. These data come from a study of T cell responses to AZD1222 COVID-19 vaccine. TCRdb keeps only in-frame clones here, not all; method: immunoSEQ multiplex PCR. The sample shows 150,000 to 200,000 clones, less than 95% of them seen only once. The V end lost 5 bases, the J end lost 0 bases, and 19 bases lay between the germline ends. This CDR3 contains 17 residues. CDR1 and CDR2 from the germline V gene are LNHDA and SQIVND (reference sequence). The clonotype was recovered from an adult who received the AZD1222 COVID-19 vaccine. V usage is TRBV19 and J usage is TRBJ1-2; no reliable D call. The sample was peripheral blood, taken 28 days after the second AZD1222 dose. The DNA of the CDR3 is TGTGCCAGTAGTTCCGGAGAGATCCCCACATCTAACTATGGCTACACCTTC. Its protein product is CASSSGEIPTSNYGYTF.